This T cell receptor beta chain was retrieved from a study of blood T cell repertoires in COVID-19. Study background: Italy, Spain and the United States were the sources of the convalescent and acute COVID-19 samples. Sample material is recorded as cDNA or gDNA derived from T cells, B-cell-depleted T cells, or PBMCs.

CDR1 is GTSNPN, CDR2 SVGIG, per germline (reference sequence). There are 14 residues in the CDR3. Trimming left V 5 bases short and J 1 base short, with 14 bases between. The authors' processing: Scientists estimated how many nucleated cells there were by amplifying reference gene primers. Assay: immunoSEQ multiplex PCR; the TCRdb copy retains only in-frame clones and omits some. V, J and clone size are those of that table, while D and trimming were read from the DNA. The data contain 250,000 or so clones, around 86% of them singletons. The sample consisted of peripheral blood. This receptor was obtained from a woman in her thirties or forties who had recovered from COVID-19. The genes are TRBV30 and TRBJ1-1, with a weak D call TRBD1 (5 bases). The CDR3 coding sequence is TGTGCCTGGCGCAGGGCGGGGGGGAACACTGAAGCTTTCTTT. Translated, it gives CAWRRAGGNTEAFF.